A single T cell receptor beta chain is shown here with its context. Its antigen is currently unknown. This sample is part of a study of cytomegalovirus exposure and HLA in healthy donors. Study in general: There were some 400 genotyped donors. Of these, about 86% fell in the genetic ancestry cluster associated with self-reported Caucasian donors. Study observations and caveats: The authors later found TCR association rates varying by HLA locus, with DRB1 most and HLA-C fewest.

V gave up 3 bases and J gave up 0 bases, with 9 bases separating them. Looked up from germline, CDR1 is KGHSH and CDR2 is LQKENI. The CDR3 is made up of 15 amino acids. The study ran its PCR with 60 Vbeta and 13 Jbeta primers. The repertoire was sequenced with immunoSEQ multiplex PCR; TCRdb's copy has only in-frame clones and lacks some. The sample has under 200,000 clones. The sequence came from a man younger than 40 in good health and CMV-seronegative. V is TRBV18 and J is TRBJ1-3; no reliable D call. The sequenced material came from PBMCs. CDR3 in amino acids: CASSPARYSGNTIYF. The CDR3 DNA sequence: TGTGCCAGCTCACCGGCCAGATACTCTGGAAACACCATATATTTT.